Each of the 10 T cell receptor beta chains below was sequenced from the same sample in a study of shared clonotypes between healthy human individuals. Using immunoSEQ multiplex PCR, the repertoire was profiled, and TCRdb retains in-frame clones only, with some absent. The repertoire holds 2 million to 2.5 million clones, with about 95% as singletons. CD45RO negativity and positive selection for CCR7 defined naive CD8 cells, a population that excluded terminally differentiated effector memory CD45RA+ cells. Input material: naive CD8+ T cells sorted from blood. These receptors all stem from a man between 18 and 35 years old in good health.

This chain uses TRBV7-2 with TRBJ2-3; 7 bases are shared with TRBD2. Germline V gives CDR1 SGHTA, CDR2 FQGNSA. The CDR3 totals 15 residues. The ends lost 3 bases at V and 4 bases at J; junction bases unmatched: 7. The CDR3 here is CASSLTSLPPDTQYF. The DNA of the CDR3 is TGTGCCAGCAGCTTGACTAGCCTCCCCCCAGATACGCAGTATTTT.

The chain combines TRBV7-9 with TRBJ2-1; D is tentatively TRBD1 or TRBD2 (6 bases each). This CDR3 region has 12 residues. From germline, CDR1 is SEHNR and CDR2 FQNEAQ (reference sequence). V lost 5 bases and J 10 bases, leaving 12 bases between the germline ends. CDR3 DNA sequence: TGTGCCAGCAGCCATGGGGGGCCAGAGCAGTTCTTC. Protein: CASSHGGPEQFF.

This rearrangement joins TRBV28 to TRBJ2-3; TRBD1 is a possible D gene (5 bases). Trimming shortened V by 7 bases and J by 7 bases, and 21 bases separated the two germline ends. The CDR3 loop spans 15 amino acids. In germline, CDR1 is MDHEN, CDR2 SYDVKM. CDR3 coding DNA: TGTGCCAGCAAGGGGCTGGATGACACCCCTTATACGCAGTATTTT. It yields the protein CASKGLDDTPYTQYF.

The rearrangement uses TRBV9 and TRBJ1-1; D is unclear. CDR1 SGDLS and CDR2 YYNGEE come from the germline V gene. The CDR3 is 13 amino acids. V was trimmed by 3 bases and J by 0 bases, leaving 6 bases between them. As DNA, the CDR3 is TGTGCCAGCAGCGCCTATCTGAACACTGAAGCTTTCTTT. Translation: CASSAYLNTEAFF.

The chain joins TRBV5-4 to TRBJ2-1; TRBD2 matches 8 bases. CDR3 length equals 15 residues. CDR1 is SGHNT and CDR2 is YYREEE in the germline V gene (reference sequence). Trimming took 3 bases from V and 6 from J; bases not matched to a gene: 8. In nucleotides, the CDR3 is TGTGCCAGCAGCTCCTCTTCTACTAGCGGCAATGAGCAGTTCTTC. This sequence encodes CASSSSSTSGNEQFF.

The rearrangement joins TRBV4-1 to TRBJ1-1, with a possible D match to TRBD1 (5 bases). The germline CDR1 and CDR2 sequences are MGHRA and YSYEKL. The CDR3 has 13 amino acids. V was pared by 4 bases and J by 8 bases, with 14 bases between. In nucleotides, the CDR3 is TGCGCCAGCAGCCCCCGAGGGGCCTTAGAAGCTTTCTTT. This sequence encodes CASSPRGALEAFF.

This chain joins TRBV6-5 and TRBJ2-1, with 7 positions matching TRBD2. Germline V gene data show CDR1 as MNHEY and CDR2 as SVGAGI. The V segment lost 4 bases and the J segment 7 bases; nucleotides outside the gene matches: 7. This CDR3 region has 14 residues. DNA of the CDR3: TGTGCCAGCAGTTCTCGACTAGCTGCAAATGAGCAGTTCTTC. As protein: CASSSRLAANEQFF.

Concerning this clone itself: Other DNA sequences in the same sample also yield this CDR3. This rearrangement joins TRBV5-1 to TRBJ2-1, with D perhaps matching TRBD1 or TRBD2 (6 bases each). The ends were cut back, 0 bases at V and 0 bases at J, with 7 bases in the middle. The CDR3 consists of 15 residues. The germline gives CDR1 SGHRS, CDR2 YFSETQ. The DNA for the CDR3 is TGCGCCAGCAGCTTGGAGGGGGGCTCCTACAATGAGCAGTTCTTC. Its protein product is CASSLEGGSYNEQFF.

The rearrangement joins TRBV13 to TRBJ2-7, with D perhaps TRBD1 (5 bases). CDR3 length: 13 residues. CDR1 PRHDT and CDR2 FYEKMQ come from the germline V gene (reference sequence). V dropped 5 bases and J dropped 6 bases, with 14 bases sitting between them. The CDR3 DNA is TGTGCCAGCAGCCTAGAACAGGCGCGCGAGCAGTACTTC. This sequence encodes CASSLEQAREQYF.

The chain couples TRBV6-5 to TRBJ2-1; the match to TRBD2 covers 8 bases. J was trimmed by 5 bases and V by 11 bases; bases with no gene match: 8. CDR1 is MNHEY, CDR2 SVGAGI, per germline. The CDR3 totals 13 residues. CDR3 in DNA: TGTGCCTCCTCCTCCGGGGGGGACAATGAGCAGTTCTTC. Amino acid sequence: CASSSGGDNEQFF.